This T cell receptor (beta chain) was identified during a study of T-cell reconstitution after alpha-beta-depleted transplantation in children. V was clipped by 0 bases and J by 0 bases, with 12 bases between them. Germline-derived CDR1 and CDR2 are LGHNA and YSLEER. This CDR3 has 17 amino acids. This clonotype came up a few times. The authors prepared the TCRbeta library with unique molecular identifiers. Each CDR3 protein is one row after TCRdb ran MiXCR on the PCR reads. Here the sample spans approximately 240,000 distinct CDR3 sequences, approximately 9.8% being singletons. The receptor was isolated from a human donor who donated a stem cell graft to a child with SCID. This material consisted of PBMCs from the stem cell graft donor, taken from the stem cell graft. The gene calls are TRBV4-3 and TRBJ1-3; D unresolved. For the CDR3, the DNA is TGCGCCAGCAGCCAAGAGCCGTACGGGCCCTCTGGAAACACCATATATTTT. Translating it yields CASSQEPYGPSGNTIYF.